Following are 24 T cell receptor beta chains from one sample sequenced in a study of OX40 agonist ivuxolimab in advanced cancers. Profiling relied on immunoSEQ multiplex PCR, and the TCRdb table lists in-frame clones only, not all of them. Counted here are approximately 69,000 clones, 90% to 95% occurring once; the ten biggest clones make up 0.25% to 0.3%. This specimen was CD4+ or CD8+ T cells sorted from blood, taken in a trial of the OX40 agonist ivuxolimab. These receptors were taken from an adult with an advanced solid tumor such as melanoma, head and neck, liver or kidney cancer.

The chain has TRBV15 and TRBJ2-5; D is possibly TRBD2 (6 bases). V was clipped by 1 base and J by 3 bases, with 6 bases between them. CDR1 LNHNV and CDR2 YYDKDF come from the germline V gene (reference sequence). The CDR3 loop spans 13 amino acids. CDR3 protein: CATSRGGEETQYF. The DNA for the CDR3 is TGTGCCACCAGCAGAGGCGGGGAAGAGACCCAGTACTTC. Complete variable domain (other parts from reference TRBV15 and TRBJ2-5): DAMVIQNPRYQVTQFGKPVTLSCSQTLNHNVMYWYQQKSSQAPKLLFHYYDKDFNNEADTPDNFQSRRPNTSFCFLDIRSPGLGDTAMYLCATSRGGEETQYFGPGTRLLVL.

This clone has just one count. The V call is TRBV28, the J call TRBJ1-5, with 7 bases fitting TRBD1. CDR1 is MDHEN, CDR2 SYDVKM, per germline. The CDR3 runs 16 residues. J lost 2 bases, V lost 5 bases, and 9 bases had no gene match. CDR3 DNA: TGTGCCAGCAGTCCTCCGGGACAGCGGGGCAATCAGCCCCAGCATTTT. Residues: CASSPPGQRGNQPQHF.

The rearrangement joins TRBV4-1 to TRBJ2-1; D unclear. The CDR3 length is 13 residues. V lost 3 bases to trimming and J lost 7 bases, with 10 bases between them. CDR1 is MGHRA, CDR2 YSYEKL, per germline. CDR3: CASSHLSPNEQFF. The CDR3 bases are TGCGCCAGCAGCCATTTGTCCCCGAATGAGCAGTTCTTC.

The V gene is TRBV2, the J gene TRBJ2-5; 9 bases agree with TRBD1. Looked up from germline, CDR1 is SNHLY and CDR2 is FYNNEI. The CDR3 is made up of 15 amino acids. V dropped 7 bases and J dropped 2; count of bases not matched to a gene: 8. CDR3 sequence: CASISDRGQQETQYF. CDR3 coding DNA: TGTGCCAGCATTTCGGACAGGGGACAACAAGAGACCCAGTACTTC.

This chain uses TRBV7-9 with TRBJ2-7; either TRBD1 or TRBD2 may fit D (6 bases each). Germline CDR1 SEHNR, CDR2 FQNEAQ (reference sequence). This CDR3 is 15 amino acids long. V was pared by 5 bases and J by 0 bases, with 14 bases between. The CDR3 spells CASSQTGRSSYEQYF. Here the CDR3 DNA reads TGTGCCAGCAGCCAAACAGGGAGGAGCTCCTACGAGCAGTACTTC.

J is TRBJ2-7 and V is TRBV28; 7 nucleotides align to TRBD2. Germline V lookup: CDR1 MDHEN, CDR2 SYDVKM. CDR3 length equals 15 residues. Trimming removed 8 bases from V and 2 bases from J; junction bases left unmatched: 12. The CDR3 protein is CASRPPGTITYEQYF. In DNA form, the CDR3 reads TGTGCCAGCCGTCCACCCGGGACTATTACCTACGAGCAGTACTTC.

The rearrangement uses TRBV6-6 and TRBJ1-5; 10 bases match TRBD1. The V gene's germline CDR1 is MNHNY and CDR2 SVGAGI (reference sequence). V trimming: 5 bases; J trimming: 0 bases; junction bases outside the gene matches: 4. This CDR3 comprises 16 residues. The CDR3 loop is CASSQGQGLSNQPQHF. The CDR3, as DNA: TGTGCCAGCAGTCAGGGACAGGGGCTTAGCAATCAGCCCCAGCATTTT.

The chain is built from TRBV5-4 and TRBJ2-3; either TRBD1 or TRBD2 may supply D (5 bases each). Germline V CDR1 and CDR2: SGHNT, YYREEE (reference sequence). Trimming cost V 10 bases and J 0 bases, with 15 bases left between them. This CDR3 has 14 amino acids. The CDR3 sequence is CAATRDGSTDTQYF. As DNA, the CDR3 is TGTGCCGCCACTAGGGACGGGAGCACAGATACGCAGTATTTT.

V usage is TRBV7-6 and J usage is TRBJ2-1; D gene unclear. The germline V gene encodes CDR1 SGHVS and CDR2 FNYEAQ. The CDR3 has 15 residues. Trimming took off 1 base at V and 7 bases at J, with 14 bases between the two ends. CDR3 coding DNA: TGTGCCAGCAGCTTAGGCTACCAAAAAAATAATGAGCAGTTCTTC. Residues: CASSLGYQKNNEQFF. The entire variable domain, with the rest obtained from reference TRBV7-6 and TRBJ2-1, is as follows: GAGVSQSPRYKVTKRGQDVALRCDPISGHVSLYWYRQALGQGPEFLTYFNYEAQQDKSGLPNDRFSAERPEGSISTLTIQRTEQRDSAMYRCASSLGYQKNNEQFFGPGTRLTVL.

This chain joins TRBV4-1 and TRBJ2-2; D tentatively reads TRBD1 or TRBD2 (5 bases each). The length of the CDR3 is 14 residues. Trimming removed 4 bases at V and 5 bases at J, with 11 bases between. Germline V lookup: CDR1 MGHRA, CDR2 YSYEKL. The CDR3 DNA follows: TGCGCCAGCAGCCGCCCAGGGAGAACCGGGGAGCTGTTTTTT. Its translation is CASSRPGRTGELFF.

The chain uses TRBV7-6 and TRBJ1-5; a weak D match, TRBD1 (5 bases). The V end was cut by 4 bases, the J end by 6 bases, with 16 bases between. The CDR3 has 15 residues. Germline V gives CDR1 SGHVS, CDR2 FNYEAQ. The CDR3 DNA reads TGTGCCAGCAGCTCCGAAGGCGGGGGGAGTCAGCCCCAGCATTTT. Amino acids: CASSSEGGGSQPQHF.

This clone has only one observation. The chain joins TRBV11-2 to TRBJ1-1; D may be TRBD1 (6 bases). The germline gives CDR1 SGHAT, CDR2 FQNNGV. V lost 3 bases to trimming and J lost 1 base, with 12 bases between them. The CDR3 is made up of 15 amino acids. DNA for the CDR3: TGTGCCAGCAGCTTTTTTGGGGGCGAGAACACTGAAGCTTTCTTT. Its translation: CASSFFGGENTEAFF.

The chain has TRBV7-8 and TRBJ1-1; possible D gene TRBD1, 6 bases. V gave up 7 bases and J gave up 1 base, with 19 bases separating them. Germline V lookup: CDR1 SGHVS, CDR2 FQNEAQ. The CDR3 spans 16 residues. CDR3 DNA sequence: TGTGCCAGCACCCCCGGGACACCGCTGAAGAACACTGAAGCTTTCTTT. Protein sequence: CASTPGTPLKNTEAFF. The full variable domain, rest sourced from reference TRBV7-8 and TRBJ1-1, is GAGVSQSPRYKVAKRGQDVALRCDPISGHVSLFWYQQALGQGPEFLTYFQNEAQLDKSGLPSDRFFAERPEGSVSTLKIQRTQQEDSAVYLCASTPGTPLKNTEAFFGQGTRLTVV.

This clone was seen a handful of times. V is TRBV5-1 and J is TRBJ2-2; 11 positions agree with TRBD2. There are 19 residues in the CDR3. CDR1 and CDR2 from the germline V gene are SGHRS and YFSETQ. Germline trimming cut 1 base from V and 3 bases from J; bases unmatched to any gene: 11. CDR3 residues: CASSLSTSGTPGHTGELFF. CDR3 DNA sequence: TGCGCCAGCAGCTTGTCGACTAGCGGGACCCCCGGGCACACCGGGGAGCTGTTTTTT.

V usage is TRBV10-3 and J usage is TRBJ1-2; 9 nucleotides line up with TRBD1. Unmatched junction bases numbered 4, after V lost 4 bases and J lost 4 bases. The CDR3 length is 14 residues. The germline CDR1 and CDR2 sequences are ENHRY and SYGVKD. The DNA of the CDR3 is TGTGCCATCAGTGGGACAGGGGATGGCTATGGCTACACCTTC. This gives the protein CAISGTGDGYGYTF.

The chain couples TRBV19 to TRBJ2-2; 12 bases are a match to TRBD2. V trimming: 4 bases; J trimming: 4 bases; junction bases outside the gene matches: 7. The CDR3 is 17 residues long. CDR1 and CDR2 (germline): LNHDA, SQIVND (reference sequence). CDR3 sequence: CASSKTSGRTLTGELFF. Written as DNA, the CDR3 is TGTGCCAGTAGTAAAACTAGCGGGAGGACCCTCACCGGGGAGCTGTTTTTT.

Only one count was recorded for this clone. The J gene is TRBJ2-7, the V gene TRBV6-5, with 11 nucleotides matching TRBD1. CDR1 is MNHEY, CDR2 SVGAGI, per germline. V gave up 2 bases and J gave up 4 bases; unmatched junction bases: 1. This CDR3 is built from 14 residues. The CDR3: CASSYRDRGYEQYF. The CDR3 bases are TGTGCCAGCAGTTACCGGGACAGGGGGTACGAGCAGTACTTC.

This chain links TRBV6-5 with TRBJ1-2, with TRBD1 matching over 7 bases. CDR3 length: 14 amino acids. V lost 4 bases, J lost 5 bases, and 7 bases stayed unmatched. Germline values: CDR1 MNHEY, CDR2 SVGAGI. The chain's CDR3 is CASSLRGRGYGYTF. CDR3 bases: TGTGCCAGCAGTTTGAGGGGGCGAGGGTATGGCTACACCTTC.

The chain is built from TRBV7-9 and TRBJ1-5; D remains ambiguous. Trimming pared 4 bases from V and 3 bases from J, leaving 7 bases between. CDR3 size: 13 residues. CDR1 and CDR2 from the germline V gene are SEHNR and FQNEAQ (reference sequence). CDR3 residues: CASSSENNQPQHF. CDR3 coding DNA: TGTGCCAGCAGCTCAGAGAACAATCAGCCCCAGCATTTT.

The rearrangement links TRBV9 to TRBJ2-7; D is tentatively TRBD1 or TRBD2 (5 bases each). Germline CDR1 SGDLS, CDR2 YYNGEE. V lost 0 bases and J 3 bases, leaving 13 bases between the germline ends. This CDR3 is built from 15 residues. The DNA for the CDR3 is TGTGCCAGCAGCGTAGAGTGGGGGACCCTCTACGAGCAGTACTTC. This translates into CASSVEWGTLYEQYF. The whole variable domain, remainder taken from reference TRBV9 and TRBJ2-7, is DSGVTQTPKHLITATGQRVTLRCSPRSGDLSVYWYQQSLDQGLQFLIQYYNGEERAKGNILERFSAQQFPDLHSELNLSSLELGDSALYFCASSVEWGTLYEQYFGPGTRLTVT.

This chain joins TRBV19 and TRBJ1-1; D is unresolved. Germline assignment: CDR1 LNHDA and CDR2 SQIVND (reference sequence). The V end was cut by 6 bases, the J end by 1 base, with 15 bases between. This CDR3 is built from 15 residues. The CDR3 here is CASRDTGTGNTEAFF. CDR3 DNA sequence: TGTGCCAGTAGAGACACGGGCACTGGGAACACTGAAGCTTTCTTT.

This clone was detected only a few times. The genes are TRBV19 and TRBJ2-1, with TRBD2 matching 8 bases. Germline values: CDR1 LNHDA, CDR2 SQIVND (reference sequence). The V and J ends lost 8 bases and 3 bases, in that order; junction bases with no gene match: 6. This CDR3 has 14 amino acids. CDR3 nucleotides: TGTGCCAGTGGGGTAGCGGGACTCTACAATGAGCAGTTCTTC. As protein: CASGVAGLYNEQFF.

J is TRBJ2-1 and V is TRBV29-1, with 8 nucleotides matching TRBD2. Unmatched junction bases numbered 3, after V lost 1 base and J lost 7 bases. The CDR3 length is 13 residues. CDR1 is SQVTM and CDR2 is ANQGSEA in the germline V gene. The CDR3 spells CSVEGTSRNEQFF. The CDR3 DNA sequence: TGCAGCGTTGAAGGGACTAGCCGGAATGAGCAGTTCTTC.

The chain carries TRBV29-1 and TRBJ2-7, with D perhaps matching TRBD1 (5 bases). V gave up 4 bases and J gave up 2 bases, with 12 bases separating them. CDR3 length: 13 residues. Per germline, CDR1 SQVTM and CDR2 ANQGSEA. CDR3 loop: CSVVRVGPYEQYF. Here the CDR3 DNA reads TGCAGCGTTGTCAGGGTGGGTCCCTACGAGCAGTACTTC.